These 5 T cell receptor beta chains were sequenced from one sample in a study of cytomegalovirus exposure and HLA in healthy donors. Primers for the PCR totalled 60 Vbeta and 13 Jbeta. Some clones are missing from TCRdb's copy, which holds only in-frame ones; the method was immunoSEQ multiplex PCR. This sample has tens of thousands of clones; roughly nine tenths occur once, and the top ten carry 2.7%. The sample comprised PBMCs. The receptors originated from a woman younger than 30 in good health and CMV-seronegative.

This chain joins TRBV7-9 and TRBJ2-5; D uncertain. Judging by the DNA end, TRBJ2-7 fits better; the J call may be wrong. CDR1 SEHNR and CDR2 FQNEAQ come from the germline V gene (reference sequence). CDR3 length equals 13 residues. This CDR3 reads CASSLTQPHEQYF. DNA of the CDR3: TGTGCCAGCAGCTTAACCCAACCCCACGAGCAGTACTTC.

The gene calls are TRBV18 and TRBJ2-5; D is undetermined. V was clipped by 1 base and J by 4 bases, with 4 bases between them. CDR3 length: 12 residues. Looked up from germline, CDR1 is KGHSH and CDR2 is LQKENI. The CDR3 is CASSPQRETQYF. CDR3 sequence (DNA): TGTGCCAGCTCACCACAGCGAGAGACCCAGTACTTC.

This rearrangement joins TRBV7-3 to TRBJ2-1; possible D gene TRBD2, 7 bases. Germline V gene data show CDR1 as SGHTA and CDR2 as FQGTGA. Between the trimmed V and J ends, which lost 5 bases and 0 bases, there was a span of 17 bases. This CDR3 has 17 residues. DNA of the CDR3: TGTGCCAGCAGCGCGTGGGGGGGCGGGAGCTCCTACAATGAGCAGTTCTTC. As protein: CASSAWGGGSSYNEQFF.

The V call is TRBV28, the J call TRBJ1-2, with 9 bases that match TRBD1. This CDR3 has 15 residues. Germline CDR1 and CDR2: MDHEN and SYDVKM. The ends lost 0 bases at V and 1 base at J; junction bases unmatched: 0. This chain's CDR3 is CASSLWTGGNYGYTF. CDR3 nucleotides: TGTGCCAGCAGTTTATGGACAGGGGGTAACTATGGCTACACCTTC.

This clone was seen a few times. This chain links TRBV4-1 with TRBJ1-1; D is undetermined. The CDR3 covers 14 residues. CDR1 is MGHRA, CDR2 YSYEKL, per germline. Between the trimmed V and J ends, which lost 0 bases and 4 bases, there was a span of 9 bases. The CDR3 bases are TGCGCCAGCAGCCAAGACTCGGGTGCCACTGAAGCTTTCTTT. This codes for CASSQDSGATEAFF.